The next 20 T cell receptor beta chains were all read from a single sample in a study of cytomegalovirus exposure and HLA in healthy donors. This PCR relied on a set of 60 Vbeta primers and 13 Jbeta primers. Measured with immunoSEQ multiplex PCR; TCRdb has only the in-frame clones, and not every one. The table shows tens of thousands of clones, with roughly 81% occurring only once. The sequenced sample was PBMCs. Receptors originate from a man younger than 45 in good health and CMV-seronegative.

This clone occurred a few times. This chain links TRBV6-1 with TRBJ2-3; D is possibly TRBD2 (5 bases). V lost 2 bases and J 0 bases, leaving 9 bases between the germline ends. From germline, CDR1 is MNHNS and CDR2 SASEGT. CDR3 size: 15 residues. The CDR3 here is CASSESAGSTDTQYF. DNA for the CDR3: TGTGCCAGCAGTGAATCGGCGGGCAGCACAGATACGCAGTATTTT.

J is TRBJ2-1 and V is TRBV11-2; weak D call: TRBD2 (6 bases). Trimming removed 1 base at V and 6 bases at J, with 7 bases between. CDR1 SGHAT and CDR2 FQNNGV come from the germline V gene. The length of the CDR3 is 13 residues. CDR3 sequence: CASSLGSGNEQFF. CDR3 DNA: TGTGCCAGCAGCTTAGGTAGCGGCAATGAGCAGTTCTTC.

CDR3 amino acids: CASQKGVNYGYTF. DNA for the CDR3: TGTGCCAGCCAGAAGGGAGTGAACTATGGCTACACCTTC. The rearrangement links TRBV19 to TRBJ1-2; no firm D call. Germline CDR1 is LNHDA and CDR2 is SQIVND (reference sequence). The germline V and J ends were trimmed by 9 bases and 2 bases, with 13 bases remaining between them. The CDR3 spans 13 residues. Using reference TRBV19 and TRBJ1-2 for the parts outside the CDR3, the full variable domain is DGGITQSPKYLFRKEGQNVTLSCEQNLNHDAMYWYRQDPGQGLRLIYYSQIVNDFQKGDIAEGYSVSREKKESFPLTVTSAQKNPTAFYLCASQKGVNYGYTFGSGTRLTVV.

Here the CDR3 reads CASSGWTSGGAETQYF. DNA of the CDR3: TGTGCCAGCAGTGGTTGGACTAGCGGGGGGGCAGAGACCCAGTACTTC. The rearrangement uses TRBV2 and TRBJ2-5, with TRBD2 matching over 15 bases. Looked up from germline, CDR1 is SNHLY and CDR2 is FYNNEI. With 4 bases clipped from V and 4 bases from J, the junction kept 4 bases outside the gene matches. The CDR3 sequence is 16 residues long.

The chain recombines TRBV11-1 with TRBJ1-4, with 7 bases aligning to TRBD1. Germline lookup yields CDR1 SGHAT and CDR2 FQDESV (reference sequence). With V trimmed by 5 bases and J by 1 base, 1 base remained unmatched. This CDR3 is 14 amino acids long. CDR3 nucleotide sequence: TGTGCCAGCAGCCCAGGGGGAACTAATGAAAAACTGTTTTTT. It encodes CASSPGGTNEKLFF. The full variable domain, with the rest looked up from reference TRBV11-1 and TRBJ1-4, is EAEVAQSPRYKITEKSQAVAFWCDPISGHATLYWYRQILGQGPELLVQFQDESVVDDSQLPKDRFSAERLKGVDSTLKIQPAELGDSAMYLCASSPGGTNEKLFFGSGTQLSVL.

V and J are TRBV7-3 and TRBJ2-1; 12 nucleotides line up with TRBD2. Germline V gene sequence: CDR1 SGHTA, CDR2 FQGTGA. The CDR3 has 16 amino acids. The ends lost 4 bases at V and 8 bases at J; junction bases unmatched: 9. CDR3 sequence (DNA): TGTGCCAGCAGCTCCTACCCTAGCGGGAGGGGCGATGAGCAGTTCTTC. Protein: CASSSYPSGRGDEQFF.

This chain uses TRBV9 with TRBJ2-7; 7 nucleotides align to TRBD2. The CDR3 is made up of 15 amino acids. CDR1 is SGDLS, CDR2 YYNGEE, per germline. With 2 bases clipped from V and 0 bases from J, the junction kept 5 bases outside the gene matches. Written as DNA, the CDR3 is TGTGCCAGCAGCGTGGGCCGGGACTACTCCTACGAGCAGTACTTC. Translated: CASSVGRDYSYEQYF.

The chain uses TRBV2 and TRBJ2-1; TRBD2 aligns across 8 bases. The V and J ends lost 3 bases and 9 bases, in that order; junction bases with no gene match: 13. This CDR3 region has 16 residues. Looked up from germline, CDR1 is SNHLY and CDR2 is FYNNEI. The CDR3 loop reads CASSEISGLGYGEQFF. The CDR3, as DNA: TGTGCCAGCAGTGAGATTTCGGGACTAGGCTACGGTGAGCAGTTCTTC.

J is TRBJ2-1 and V is TRBV5-1, with 7 bases identical to TRBD1. The CDR3 has 14 amino acids. CDR1 is SGHRS, CDR2 YFSETQ, per germline. Trimming cost V 7 bases and J 4 bases; bases outside gene matches: 8. This CDR3 reads CASSPGQTYNEQFF. The CDR3 coding sequence is TGCGCCAGCTCACCGGGACAGACTTACAATGAGCAGTTCTTC.

The rearrangement links TRBV18 to TRBJ2-6; possible D gene TRBD1, 6 bases. Per germline, CDR1 KGHSH and CDR2 LQKENI. The CDR3 sequence is 15 residues long. The ends were cut back, 3 bases at V and 2 bases at J, with 8 bases in the middle. Here the CDR3 reads CASSPGTTGANVLTF. Written as DNA, the CDR3 is TGTGCCAGCTCACCCGGGACAACTGGGGCCAACGTCCTGACTTTC.

This chain joins TRBV7-9 and TRBJ2-7; D perhaps matches TRBD2 (6 bases). This CDR3 region has 14 residues. Trimming shortened V by 6 bases and J by 3 bases, and 15 bases separated the two germline ends. The germline gives CDR1 SEHNR, CDR2 FQNEAQ (reference sequence). As DNA, the CDR3 is TGTGCCAGCAGTCCCGGGACTGAATTCTACGAGCAGTACTTC. This gives the protein CASSPGTEFYEQYF.

This clone came up a few times. The chain has TRBV5-1 and TRBJ1-2; the match to TRBD1 covers 7 bases. In germline, CDR1 is SGHRS, CDR2 YFSETQ. The CDR3 runs to 15 residues. The V segment lost 5 bases and the J segment 0 bases; nucleotides outside the gene matches: 7. As DNA, the CDR3 is TGCGCCAGCAGAAGGGGGACAGACACTAACTATGGCTACACCTTC. This sequence encodes CASRRGTDTNYGYTF.

The V gene is TRBV30, the J gene TRBJ2-2; 7 nucleotides match TRBD1. Germline V gene data show CDR1 as GTSNPN and CDR2 as SVGIG (reference sequence). The V and J ends lost 0 bases and 4 bases, in that order; junction bases with no gene match: 5. This CDR3 contains 15 residues. The DNA for the CDR3 is TGTGCCTGGAGTGTATGGGGACAGCCCACCGGGGAGCTGTTTTTT. Protein product: CAWSVWGQPTGELFF.

This clone was found a few times. In nucleotides, the CDR3 is TGTGCCAGCATGCCAAGGACTAGCAGGAATGAGCAGTTCTTC. Its translation is CASMPRTSRNEQFF. This chain connects TRBV6-5 to TRBJ2-1, with 8 bases identical to TRBD2. V lost 7 bases to trimming and J lost 7 bases; unmatched junction nucleotides: 9. The CDR3 length is 14 residues. Germline-derived CDR1 and CDR2 are MNHEY and SVGAGI.

The chain carries TRBV11-2 and TRBJ2-7, with D possibly being TRBD2 (7 bases). Between the trimmed V and J ends, which lost 4 bases and 2 bases, there was a span of 15 bases. This CDR3 is built from 15 residues. CDR1 and CDR2 from the germline V gene are SGHAT and FQNNGV. In nucleotides, the CDR3 is TGTGCCAGCAGCTCAGAAGGGGGGGGTGCCTACGAGCAGTACTTC. This encodes CASSSEGGGAYEQYF.

The chain combines TRBV10-3 with TRBJ2-1, with TRBD1 identical over 9 bases. Unmatched junction bases numbered 9, after V lost 6 bases and J lost 3 bases. There are 16 residues in the CDR3. In germline, CDR1 is ENHRY, CDR2 SYGVKD. CDR3 residues: CAISSPTGGVYNEQFF. The CDR3 nucleotides read TGTGCCATCAGCAGCCCGACAGGGGGTGTCTACAATGAGCAGTTCTTC.

CDR3 in DNA: TGTGCCAGCAGAGCTGGACAGGGACTTGGCTACACCTTC. Encoded protein: CASRAGQGLGYTF. This sequence joins TRBV28 and TRBJ1-2, with TRBD1 matching 8 bases. This CDR3 has 13 amino acids. Looked up from germline, CDR1 is MDHEN and CDR2 is SYDVKM. Unmatched junction bases numbered 7, after V lost 6 bases and J lost 7 bases.

This clone is medium-sized (0.01 to 0.1%) by share. This chain connects TRBV28 to TRBJ2-7; 11 bases are shared with TRBD2. Germline loops: CDR1 MDHEN, CDR2 SYDVKM. The trim removed 8 bases at V and 3 bases at J, leaving 12 bases unmatched. The CDR3 spans 16 residues. Here the CDR3 reads CASLGRGLAGGYEQYF. The DNA of the CDR3 is TGTGCCAGCTTAGGCAGAGGGCTAGCGGGAGGCTACGAGCAGTACTTC.

V usage is TRBV14 and J usage is TRBJ2-5; D is perhaps TRBD2 (5 bases). The CDR3 sequence is 12 residues long. Germline CDR1 and CDR2: SGHDN and FVKESK. Trimming left V 0 bases short and J 10 bases short, with 9 bases between. DNA for the CDR3: TGTGCCAGCAGCCAAGACCAACGGGACCAGTACTTC. Residues: CASSQDQRDQYF. The whole variable domain, filled in from reference TRBV14 and TRBJ2-5, reads EAGVTQFPSHSVIEKGQTVTLRCDPISGHDNLYWYRRVMGKEIKFLLHFVKESKQDESGMPNNRFLAERTGGTYSTLKVQPAELEDSGVYFCASSQDQRDQYFGPGTRLLVL.

Only a few counts were recorded for this clone. The chain links TRBV7-2 to TRBJ2-7, with D unclear. CDR1 is SGHTA and CDR2 is FQGNSA in the germline V gene. Trimming pared 6 bases from V and 1 base from J, leaving 13 bases between. CDR3 length: 14 residues. CDR3 DNA: TGTGCCAGCAGTCTACTTATCTCGTCCTACGAGCAGTACTTC. This codes for CASSLLISSYEQYF.